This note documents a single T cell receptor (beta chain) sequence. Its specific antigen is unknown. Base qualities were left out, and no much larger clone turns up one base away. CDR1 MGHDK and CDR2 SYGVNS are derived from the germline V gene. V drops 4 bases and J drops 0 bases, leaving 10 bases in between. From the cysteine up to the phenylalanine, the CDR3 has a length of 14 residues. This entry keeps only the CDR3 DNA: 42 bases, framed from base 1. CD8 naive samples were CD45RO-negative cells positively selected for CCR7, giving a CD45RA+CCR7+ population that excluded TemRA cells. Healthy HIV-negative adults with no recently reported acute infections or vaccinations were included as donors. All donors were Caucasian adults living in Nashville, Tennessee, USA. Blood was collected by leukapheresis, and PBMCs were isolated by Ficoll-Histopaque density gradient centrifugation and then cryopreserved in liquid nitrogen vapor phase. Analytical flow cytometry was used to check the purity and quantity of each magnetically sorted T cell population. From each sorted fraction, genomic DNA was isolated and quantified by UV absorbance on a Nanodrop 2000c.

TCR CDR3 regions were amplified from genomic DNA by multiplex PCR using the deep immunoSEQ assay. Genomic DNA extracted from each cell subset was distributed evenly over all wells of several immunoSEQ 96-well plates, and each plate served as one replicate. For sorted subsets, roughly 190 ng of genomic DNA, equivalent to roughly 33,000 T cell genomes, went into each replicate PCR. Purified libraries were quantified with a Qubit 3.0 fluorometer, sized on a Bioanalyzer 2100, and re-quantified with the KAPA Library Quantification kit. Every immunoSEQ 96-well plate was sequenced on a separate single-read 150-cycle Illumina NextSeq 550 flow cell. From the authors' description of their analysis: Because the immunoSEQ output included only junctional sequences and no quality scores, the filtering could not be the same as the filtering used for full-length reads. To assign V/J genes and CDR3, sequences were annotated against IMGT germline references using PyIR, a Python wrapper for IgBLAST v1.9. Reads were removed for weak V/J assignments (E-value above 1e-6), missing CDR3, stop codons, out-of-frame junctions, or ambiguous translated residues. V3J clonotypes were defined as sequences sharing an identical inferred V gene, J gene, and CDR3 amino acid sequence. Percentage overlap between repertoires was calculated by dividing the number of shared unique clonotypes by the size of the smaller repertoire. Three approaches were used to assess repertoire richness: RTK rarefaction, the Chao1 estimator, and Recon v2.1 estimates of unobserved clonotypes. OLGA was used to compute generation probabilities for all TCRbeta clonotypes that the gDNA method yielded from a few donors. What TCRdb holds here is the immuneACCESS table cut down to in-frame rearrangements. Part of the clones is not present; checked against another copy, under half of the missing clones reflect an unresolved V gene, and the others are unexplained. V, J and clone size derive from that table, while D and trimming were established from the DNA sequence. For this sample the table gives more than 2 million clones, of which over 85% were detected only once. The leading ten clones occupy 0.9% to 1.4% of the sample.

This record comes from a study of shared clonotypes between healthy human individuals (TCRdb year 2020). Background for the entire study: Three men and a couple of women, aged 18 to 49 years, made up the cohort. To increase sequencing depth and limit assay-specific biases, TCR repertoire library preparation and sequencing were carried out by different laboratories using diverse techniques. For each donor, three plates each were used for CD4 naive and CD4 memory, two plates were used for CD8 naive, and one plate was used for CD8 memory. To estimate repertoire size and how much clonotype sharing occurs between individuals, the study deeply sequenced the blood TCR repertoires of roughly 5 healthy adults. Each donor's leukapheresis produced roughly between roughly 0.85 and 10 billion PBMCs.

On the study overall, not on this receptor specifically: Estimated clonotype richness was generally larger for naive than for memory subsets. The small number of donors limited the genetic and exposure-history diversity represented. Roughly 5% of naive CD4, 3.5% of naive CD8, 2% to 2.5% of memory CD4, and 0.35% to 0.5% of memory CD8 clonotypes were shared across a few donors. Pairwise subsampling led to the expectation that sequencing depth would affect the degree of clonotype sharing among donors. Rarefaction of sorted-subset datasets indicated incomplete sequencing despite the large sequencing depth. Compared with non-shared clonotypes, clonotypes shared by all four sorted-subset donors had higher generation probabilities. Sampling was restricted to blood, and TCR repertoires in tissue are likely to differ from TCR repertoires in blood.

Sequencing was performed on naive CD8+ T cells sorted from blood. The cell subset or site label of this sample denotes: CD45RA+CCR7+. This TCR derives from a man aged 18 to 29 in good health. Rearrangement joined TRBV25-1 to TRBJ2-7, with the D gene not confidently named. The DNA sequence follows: TGTGCCAGCAGTGGGCTTACGAGCTCCTACGAGCAGTACTTC. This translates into CASSGLTSSYEQYF.